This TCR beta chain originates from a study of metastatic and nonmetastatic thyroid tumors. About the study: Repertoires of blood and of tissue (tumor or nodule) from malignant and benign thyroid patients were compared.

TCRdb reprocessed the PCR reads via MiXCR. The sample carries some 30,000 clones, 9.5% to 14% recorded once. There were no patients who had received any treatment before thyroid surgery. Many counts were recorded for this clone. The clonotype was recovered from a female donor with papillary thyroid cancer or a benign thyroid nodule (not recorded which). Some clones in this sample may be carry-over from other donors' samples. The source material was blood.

CDR3 sequence (DNA): TGTGCCAGCAGCTTAGAGCTTGCATGGGAGCAGTTCTTC. Translated: CASSLELAWEQFF. The chain carries TRBV7-2 and TRBJ2-1; D not certain. The length of the CDR3 is 13 residues. Trimming stripped 1 base from V and 10 bases from J, with 11 bases between. From germline, CDR1 is SGHTA and CDR2 FQGNSA.